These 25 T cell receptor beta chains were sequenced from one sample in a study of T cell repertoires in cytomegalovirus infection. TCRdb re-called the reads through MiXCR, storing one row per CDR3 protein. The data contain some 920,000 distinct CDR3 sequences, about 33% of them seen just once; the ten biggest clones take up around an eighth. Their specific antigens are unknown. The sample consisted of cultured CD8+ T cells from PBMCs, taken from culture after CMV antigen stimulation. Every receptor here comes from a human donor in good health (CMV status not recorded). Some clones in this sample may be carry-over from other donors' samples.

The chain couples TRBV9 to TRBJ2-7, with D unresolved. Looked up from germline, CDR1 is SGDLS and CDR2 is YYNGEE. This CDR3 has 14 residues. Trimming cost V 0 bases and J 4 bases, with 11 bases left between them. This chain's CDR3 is CASSVEARVYEQYF. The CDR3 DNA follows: TGTGCCAGCAGCGTAGAGGCCAGAGTATACGAGCAGTACTTC.

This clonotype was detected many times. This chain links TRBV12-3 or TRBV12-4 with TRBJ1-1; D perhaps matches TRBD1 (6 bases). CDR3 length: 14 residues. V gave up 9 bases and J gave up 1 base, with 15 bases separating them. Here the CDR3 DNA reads TGTGCCAGTGAAGGGGGGCAGGAGAACACTGAAGCTTTCTTT. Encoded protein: CASEGGQENTEAFF.

The CDR3, as DNA: TGTGCCAGCAGTCTCCCCCTGCGGACTAGCGGTACCTACGAGCAGTACGTC. Translation: CASSLPLRTSGTYEQYV. The J gene is TRBJ2-7, the V gene TRBV27, with 10 nucleotides matching TRBD2. J gave up 2 bases and V 5 bases, and 12 bases lay outside the gene matches. Germline V gives CDR1 MNHEY, CDR2 SMNVEV (reference sequence). The CDR3 loop spans 17 amino acids.

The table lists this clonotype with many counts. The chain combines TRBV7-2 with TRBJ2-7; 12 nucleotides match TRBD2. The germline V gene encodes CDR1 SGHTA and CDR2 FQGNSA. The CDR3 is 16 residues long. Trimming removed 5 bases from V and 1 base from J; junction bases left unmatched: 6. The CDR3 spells CASSRRLAGESYEQYF. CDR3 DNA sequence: TGTGCCAGCAGCCGTCGACTAGCGGGGGAGTCCTACGAGCAGTACTTC.

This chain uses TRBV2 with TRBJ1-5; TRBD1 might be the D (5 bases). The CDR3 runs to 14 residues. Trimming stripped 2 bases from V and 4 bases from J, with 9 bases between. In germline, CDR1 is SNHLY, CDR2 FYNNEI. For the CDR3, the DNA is TGTGCCAGCAGTGAACCCAGGGCGAATCAGCCCCAGCATTTT. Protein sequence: CASSEPRANQPQHF.

The CDR3 protein is CASSYSRRQGDSNQPQHF. The CDR3 DNA reads as TGTGCCAGCAGTTACTCGCGGCGACAGGGGGATAGCAATCAGCCCCAGCATTTT. The chain links TRBV6-5 to TRBJ1-5, with 9 bases fitting TRBD1. Looked up from germline, CDR1 is MNHEY and CDR2 is SVGAGI. Trimming took 0 bases from V and 0 from J; bases not matched to a gene: 6. This CDR3 comprises 18 residues.

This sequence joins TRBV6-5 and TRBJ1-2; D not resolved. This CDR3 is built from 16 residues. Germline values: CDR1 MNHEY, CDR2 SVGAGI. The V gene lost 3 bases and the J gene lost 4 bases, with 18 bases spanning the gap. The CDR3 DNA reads TGTGCCAGCAGTTATTCCCCCTGGGAGGGATTCTATGGCTACACCTTC. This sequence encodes CASSYSPWEGFYGYTF.

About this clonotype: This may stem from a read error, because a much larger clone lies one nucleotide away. Here the CDR3 DNA reads TGTGCCAACAGCGCTGACAGGGAGCCCCTCCACTTT. It translates to CANSADREPLHF. V is TRBV7-3 and J is TRBJ1-6; 7 nucleotides align to TRBD1. The CDR3 has 12 amino acids. Germline V lookup: CDR1 SGHTA, CDR2 FQGTGA.

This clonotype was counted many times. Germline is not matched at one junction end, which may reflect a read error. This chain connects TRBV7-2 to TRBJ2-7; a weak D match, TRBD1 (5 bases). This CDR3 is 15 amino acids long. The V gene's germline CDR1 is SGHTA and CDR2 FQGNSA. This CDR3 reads CASSLGGLGTYEQYF. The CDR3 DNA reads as TGTGCCAGCAGCTTAGGGGGCTTAGGCACCTATGAGCAGTACTTC.

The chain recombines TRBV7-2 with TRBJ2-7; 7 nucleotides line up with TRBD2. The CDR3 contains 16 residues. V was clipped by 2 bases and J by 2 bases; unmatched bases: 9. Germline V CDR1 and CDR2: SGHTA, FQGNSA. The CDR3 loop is CASSLPVWAGAYEQYF. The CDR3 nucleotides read TGTGCCAGCAGCTTACCTGTCTGGGCGGGGGCCTACGAGCAGTACTTC.

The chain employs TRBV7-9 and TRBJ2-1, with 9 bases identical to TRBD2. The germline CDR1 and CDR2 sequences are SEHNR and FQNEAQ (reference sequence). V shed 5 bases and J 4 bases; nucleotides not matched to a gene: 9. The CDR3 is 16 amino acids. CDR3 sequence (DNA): TGTGCCAGCAGCCCGTATAGCGGGGGAACTTACAATGAGCAGTTCTTC. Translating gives CASSPYSGGTYNEQFF.

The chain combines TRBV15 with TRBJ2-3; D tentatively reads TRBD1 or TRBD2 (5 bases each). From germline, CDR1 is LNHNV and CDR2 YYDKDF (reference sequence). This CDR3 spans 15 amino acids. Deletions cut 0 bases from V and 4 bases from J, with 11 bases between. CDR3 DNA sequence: TGTGCCACCAGCAGAGATCAGGGACGGGCAGATACGCAGTATTTT. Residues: CATSRDQGRADTQYF.

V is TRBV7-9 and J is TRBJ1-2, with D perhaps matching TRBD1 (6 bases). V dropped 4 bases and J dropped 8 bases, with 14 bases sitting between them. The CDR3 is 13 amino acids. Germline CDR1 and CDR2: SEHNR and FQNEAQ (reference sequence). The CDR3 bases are TGTGCCAGCAGCTCCGCAGGGGCGGACGGCTACACCTTC. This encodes CASSSAGADGYTF. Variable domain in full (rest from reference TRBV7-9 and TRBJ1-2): DTGVSQNPRHKITKRGQNVTFRCDPISEHNRLYWYRQTLGQGPEFLTYFQNEAQLEKSRLLSDRFSAERPKGSFSTLEIQRTEQGDSAMYLCASSSAGADGYTFGSGTRLTVV.

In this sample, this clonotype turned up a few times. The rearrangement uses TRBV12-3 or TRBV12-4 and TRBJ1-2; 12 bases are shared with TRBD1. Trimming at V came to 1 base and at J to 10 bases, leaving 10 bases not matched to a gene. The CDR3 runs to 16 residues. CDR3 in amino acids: CASSLVPEGTGGVYTF. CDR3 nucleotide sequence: TGTGCCAGCAGTTTAGTGCCTGAAGGGACAGGGGGCGTCTACACCTTC.

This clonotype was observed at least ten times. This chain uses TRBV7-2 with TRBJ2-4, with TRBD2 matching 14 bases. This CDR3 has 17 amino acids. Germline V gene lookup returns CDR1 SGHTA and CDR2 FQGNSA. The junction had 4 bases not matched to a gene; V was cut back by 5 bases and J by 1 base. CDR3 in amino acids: CASSRLAGGPAKNIQYF. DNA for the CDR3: TGTGCCAGCAGCCGACTAGCGGGGGGGCCGGCCAAAAACATTCAGTACTTC.

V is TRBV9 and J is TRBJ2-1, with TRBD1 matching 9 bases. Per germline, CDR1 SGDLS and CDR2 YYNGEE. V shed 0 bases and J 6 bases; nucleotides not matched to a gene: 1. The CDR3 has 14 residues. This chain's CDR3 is CASSVGDRANEQFF. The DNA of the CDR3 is TGTGCCAGCAGCGTAGGGGACAGGGCCAATGAGCAGTTCTTC.

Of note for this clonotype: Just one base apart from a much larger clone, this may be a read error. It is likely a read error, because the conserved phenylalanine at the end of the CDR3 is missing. The CDR3 reads CASSGTAAYEQYS. The CDR3 nucleotides are TGTGCCAGCAGCGGGACTGCCGCCTACGAGCAGTACTCC. The gene calls are TRBV7-1 and TRBJ2-7; D is perhaps TRBD2 (6 bases). TRBV7-1 is an open reading frame whose function is uncertain. The CDR3 spans 13 residues. Trimming removed 5 bases from V and 2 bases from J, with 10 bases in between.

The CDR3 DNA is TGTGCCAGCAGTGAACCAGGGCGGTACGAGCAGTACGTC. Translating it yields CASSEPGRYEQYV. This chain uses TRBV6-1 with TRBJ2-7, with D perhaps TRBD1 (5 bases). The CDR3 covers 13 residues. Germline CDR1 reads MNHNS; CDR2 reads SASEGT. With 2 bases removed from V and 4 bases from J, the gap between germline ends came to 9 bases.

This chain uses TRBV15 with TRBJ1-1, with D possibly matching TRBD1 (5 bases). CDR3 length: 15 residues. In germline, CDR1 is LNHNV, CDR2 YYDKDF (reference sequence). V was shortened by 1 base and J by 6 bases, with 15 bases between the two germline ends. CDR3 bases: TGTGCCACCAGCAGAGCGGCGACGAGGGGAGCTGAAGCTTTCTTT. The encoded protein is CATSRAATRGAEAFF.

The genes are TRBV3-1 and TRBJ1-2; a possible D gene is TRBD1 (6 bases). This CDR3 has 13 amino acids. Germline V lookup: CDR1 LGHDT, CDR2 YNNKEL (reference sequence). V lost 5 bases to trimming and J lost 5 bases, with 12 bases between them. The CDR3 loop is CASSSVQGYGYTF. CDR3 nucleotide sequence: TGTGCCAGCAGCTCCGTACAGGGATATGGCTACACCTTC.

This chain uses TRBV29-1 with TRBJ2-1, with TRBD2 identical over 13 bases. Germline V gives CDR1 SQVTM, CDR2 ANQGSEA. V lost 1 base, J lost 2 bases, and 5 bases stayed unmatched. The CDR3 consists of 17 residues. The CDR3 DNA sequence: TGCAGCGTTGAAGGACTAGCGGGGGGAACCGCCTACAATGAGCAGTTCTTC. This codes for CSVEGLAGGTAYNEQFF.

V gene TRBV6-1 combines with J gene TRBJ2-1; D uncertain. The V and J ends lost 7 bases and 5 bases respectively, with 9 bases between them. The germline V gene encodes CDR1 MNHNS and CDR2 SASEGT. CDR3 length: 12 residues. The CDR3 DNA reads TGTGCCAGCAAGGGCAGCAACAATGAGCAGTTCTTC. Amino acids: CASKGSNNEQFF.

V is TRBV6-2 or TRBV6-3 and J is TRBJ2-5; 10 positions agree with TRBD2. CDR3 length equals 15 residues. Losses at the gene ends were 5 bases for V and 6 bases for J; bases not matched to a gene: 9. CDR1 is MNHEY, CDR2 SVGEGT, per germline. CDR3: CASSLGSGGLKTQYF. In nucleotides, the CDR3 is TGTGCCAGCAGTCTAGGTAGCGGGGGGTTGAAGACCCAGTACTTC.

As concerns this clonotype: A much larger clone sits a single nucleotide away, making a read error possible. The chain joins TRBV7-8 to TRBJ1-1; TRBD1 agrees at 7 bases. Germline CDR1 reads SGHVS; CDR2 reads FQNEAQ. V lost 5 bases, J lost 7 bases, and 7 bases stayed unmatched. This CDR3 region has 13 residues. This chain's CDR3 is CASSPEDRNEAFF. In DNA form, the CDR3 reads TGTGCCAGCAGCCCTGAGGACAGGAATGAAGCTTTCTTT. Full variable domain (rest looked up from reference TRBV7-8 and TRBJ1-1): GAGVSQSPRYKVAKRGQDVALRCDPISGHVSLFWYQQALGQGPEFLTYFQNEAQLDKSGLPSDRFFAERPEGSVSTLKIQRTQQEDSAVYLCASSPEDRNEAFFGQGTRLTVV.

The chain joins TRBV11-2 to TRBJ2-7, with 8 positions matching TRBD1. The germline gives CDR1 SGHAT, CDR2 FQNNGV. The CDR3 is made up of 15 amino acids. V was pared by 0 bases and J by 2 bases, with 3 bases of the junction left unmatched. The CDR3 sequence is CASSLEGTGPYEQYV. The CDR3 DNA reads TGTGCCAGCAGCTTAGAGGGGACAGGTCCCTACGAGCAGTACGTC.